These T cell receptor beta chains were read from a single sample in a study of identical twins. TCRdb analysed the 5' RACE reads with MiXCR anew, one entry per CDR3 protein. The table has nearly 900,000 distinct CDR3 sequences, 9% to 15% seen once; the top ten hold 1.5% to 2%. The same sample was also used in a study of yellow fever vaccine responses in identical twins.

Material: PBMCs. The receptor source for this set is a woman aged 18-29 years in good health. The CDR3 runs from the conserved cysteine through the conserved F or W. D genes are given only for firm matches. Not every row has a clone size; where given, it reads once, few, many or a size class.

D gene: -; clone size: once; V gene: TRBV1; J gene: TRBJ1-2; CDR3 DNA: TGCACCAGCAGCCAGGGACAGGGAAGAGGCTACACCTTC; CDR3 protein: CTSSQGQGRGYTF
D gene: -; clone size: -; V gene: TRBV6-1; J gene: TRBJ1-5; CDR3 DNA: TGTGCCAGCAGGCTTGATGGGAACAATCAGCCCCAGCATTTT; CDR3 protein: CASRLDGNNQPQHF
D gene: TRBD1; clone size: -; V gene: TRBV6-2/TRBV6-3; J gene: TRBJ2-1; CDR3 DNA: TGTGCCAGCAGTTACCCTTTGGGACAGGGGTACAATGAGCAGTTCTTC; CDR3 protein: CASSYPLGQGYNEQFF
D gene: -; clone size: few; V gene: TRBV4-1; J gene: TRBJ1-2; CDR3 DNA: TGCGCCAGCAGCCAAGATGGGCTGGGGACTCTGGAGGAAGGCTACACCTTC; CDR3 protein: CASSQDGLGTLEEGYTF
D gene: -; clone size: few; V gene: TRBV3-1; J gene: TRBJ2-1; CDR3 DNA: TGTGCCAGCAGCCACGGGCCCCAATGGGGGAATGAGCAGTTCTTC; CDR3 protein: CASSHGPQWGNEQFF
D gene: -; clone size: -; V gene: TRBV3-1; J gene: TRBJ2-5; CDR3 DNA: TGTGCCAGCAGACCACAGGGCCAAGAGACCCAGTACTTC; CDR3 protein: CASRPQGQETQYF
D gene: TRBD2; clone size: few; V gene: TRBV3-1; J gene: TRBJ2-1; CDR3 DNA: TGTGCCAGCAGCCCGACCGGGACTAGGCAGAATGAGCAGTTCTTC; CDR3 protein: CASSPTGTRQNEQFF
D gene: TRBD2; clone size: few; V gene: TRBV19; J gene: TRBJ2-1; CDR3 DNA: TGTGCCAGTAGTACATGGACTAGCGGGAGCCTATACAATGAGCAGTTCTTC; CDR3 protein: CASSTWTSGSLYNEQFF
D gene: -; clone size: -; V gene: TRBV2; J gene: TRBJ1-1; CDR3 DNA: TGTGCCAGCAGTATGGGGGCCGGTACTGAAGCTTTCTTT; CDR3 protein: CASSMGAGTEAFF
D gene: -; clone size: -; V gene: TRBV7-8; J gene: TRBJ2-3; CDR3 DNA: TGTGCCAGCAGCTTAGTTGCCAGAGGTAGCACAGATACGCAGTATTTT; CDR3 protein: CASSLVARGSTDTQYF
D gene: TRBD2; clone size: -; V gene: TRBV9; J gene: TRBJ2-3; CDR3 DNA: TGTGCCAGCAGCCTCAGCGGGAGGCGGTGGGATACGCAGTATTTT; CDR3 protein: CASSLSGRRWDTQYF
D gene: -; clone size: many; V gene: TRBV5-1; J gene: TRBJ2-3; CDR3 DNA: TGCGCCAGCAGCCTGGGGGCACTCACAGATACGCAGTATTTT; CDR3 protein: CASSLGALTDTQYF
D gene: -; clone size: few; V gene: TRBV28; J gene: TRBJ2-1; CDR3 DNA: TGTGCCAGCAGTTTAAGGGCAGCCCAGGGTAATGAGCAGTTCTTC; CDR3 protein: CASSLRAAQGNEQFF
D gene: TRBD1; clone size: -; V gene: TRBV28; J gene: TRBJ1-5; CDR3 DNA: TGTGCCAGCGCAAGGGGGACAGGGGTCAATCAGCCCCAGCATTTT; CDR3 protein: CASARGTGVNQPQHF
D gene: TRBD1; clone size: -; V gene: TRBV24-1; J gene: TRBJ2-5; CDR3 DNA: TGTGCCACCAGTGATACCGGGACAGGCATCCAAGAGACCCAGTACTTC; CDR3 protein: CATSDTGTGIQETQYF
D gene: TRBD2; clone size: -; V gene: TRBV5-5; J gene: TRBJ2-7; CDR3 DNA: TGTGCCAGCAGCTTGGAAAGACTAGCGGGGAGCTACGAGCAGTACTTC; CDR3 protein: CASSLERLAGSYEQYF
D gene: -; clone size: -; V gene: TRBV10-3; J gene: TRBJ2-7; CDR3 DNA: TGTGCCATCAGTGAGAGTAGCGTCTACGAGCAGTACTTC; CDR3 protein: CAISESSVYEQYF
D gene: -; clone size: few; V gene: TRBV6-1; J gene: TRBJ2-7; CDR3 DNA: TGTGCCAGCAGTCTGCCGGGCGAGCAGTACTTC; CDR3 protein: CASSLPGEQYF
D gene: -; clone size: few; V gene: TRBV15; J gene: TRBJ1-1; CDR3 DNA: TGTGCCACCAGCAGAGGACGGGAGTACACTGAAGCTTTCTTT; CDR3 protein: CATSRGREYTEAFF
D gene: TRBD2; clone size: -; V gene: TRBV28; J gene: TRBJ2-5; CDR3 DNA: TGTGCCAGCAATATCGGGGGGGGGATGGGGACCCAGTACTTC; CDR3 protein: CASNIGGGMGTQYF
D gene: -; clone size: -; V gene: TRBV20-1; J gene: TRBJ1-6; CDR3 DNA: TGCAGTGCTAGAGATGCAAGTTCCCCCTATAATTCACCCCTCCACTTT; CDR3 protein: CSARDASSPYNSPLHF
D gene: TRBD2; clone size: many; V gene: TRBV12-3/TRBV12-4; J gene: TRBJ2-3; CDR3 DNA: TGTGCCAGCAGTCCCCGGACTAGCGGGACCACAGATACGCAGTATTTT; CDR3 protein: CASSPRTSGTTDTQYF
D gene: TRBD1; clone size: few; V gene: TRBV9; J gene: TRBJ2-3; CDR3 DNA: TGTGCCAGCAGCGGCGATCCGGACAGGGATATGGCAGATACGCAGTATTTT; CDR3 protein: CASSGDPDRDMADTQYF
D gene: TRBD1; clone size: -; V gene: TRBV20-1; J gene: TRBJ1-2; CDR3 DNA: TGCAGTGCTAACCGGGACAGGGGTTTCTATGGCTACACCTTC; CDR3 protein: CSANRDRGFYGYTF
D gene: TRBD2; clone size: few; V gene: TRBV27; J gene: TRBJ2-3; CDR3 DNA: TGTGCCAGCAGTCCTATAGCGGGGGGCCTGGGAGAAGAGCAGTATTTT; CDR3 protein: CASSPIAGGLGEEQYF
D gene: -; clone size: few; V gene: TRBV4-2; J gene: TRBJ2-1; CDR3 DNA: TGTGCCAGCAGCCAAGATAAAGGGCAGTACAATGAGCAGTTCTTC; CDR3 protein: CASSQDKGQYNEQFF
D gene: TRBD2; clone size: few; V gene: TRBV27; J gene: TRBJ2-7; CDR3 DNA: TGTGCCAGCAGTTTATTGACTAGCGGGGGTTTCTACGAGCAGTACTTC; CDR3 protein: CASSLLTSGGFYEQYF
D gene: -; clone size: -; V gene: TRBV7-9; J gene: TRBJ1-1; CDR3 DNA: TGTGCCAGCAGCTTATGGGACTCGGCCACTGAAGCTTTCTTT; CDR3 protein: CASSLWDSATEAFF
D gene: -; clone size: few; V gene: TRBV4-1; J gene: TRBJ2-2; CDR3 DNA: TGCGCCAGCAGCCAAGAAAAGGGGATCGCGAACACCGGGGAGCTGTTTTTT; CDR3 protein: CASSQEKGIANTGELFF
D gene: -; clone size: many; V gene: TRBV7-2; J gene: TRBJ1-2; CDR3 DNA: TGTGCCAGCAGTCCAGGGTCCGCGGCAGCCAACTATGGCTACACCTTC; CDR3 protein: CASSPGSAAANYGYTF
D gene: -; clone size: once; V gene: TRBV7-7; J gene: TRBJ2-2; CDR3 DNA: TGTGCCAGCAGCTTTTACTCGAACACCGGGGAGCTGTTTTTT; CDR3 protein: CASSFYSNTGELFF
D gene: -; clone size: few; V gene: TRBV20-1; J gene: TRBJ2-3; CDR3 DNA: TGCAGTGCTTCCGGGGACACCAGCACAGATACGCAGTATTTT; CDR3 protein: CSASGDTSTDTQYF
D gene: TRBD2; clone size: -; V gene: TRBV5-1; J gene: TRBJ2-1; CDR3 DNA: TGCGCCAGCAGCTTTGGTTTTGGACTAGATTTCGAGAATGAGCAGTTCTTC; CDR3 protein: CASSFGFGLDFENEQFF
D gene: -; clone size: -; V gene: TRBV10-3; J gene: TRBJ2-5; CDR3 DNA: TGTGCCATCAGTGAGTCGAATCCCCCGGTGGAGACCCAGTACTTC; CDR3 protein: CAISESNPPVETQYF
D gene: -; clone size: many; V gene: TRBV10-3; J gene: TRBJ1-1; CDR3 DNA: TGTGCCACCAAGGACACTCAATTGGCTTTCTTT; CDR3 protein: CATKDTQLAFF
D gene: -; clone size: few; V gene: TRBV11-2; J gene: TRBJ1-2; CDR3 DNA: TGTGCCAGCAGCTCCCACTATCTCCCGGACTATGGCTACACCTTC; CDR3 protein: CASSSHYLPDYGYTF
D gene: TRBD1; clone size: -; V gene: TRBV7-8; J gene: TRBJ2-3; CDR3 DNA: TGTGCCAGCAGCCTAGACAGGGGGCCAGGAGATACGCAGTATTTT; CDR3 protein: CASSLDRGPGDTQYF
D gene: TRBD2; clone size: -; V gene: TRBV6-4; J gene: TRBJ2-1; CDR3 DNA: TGTGCCAGCAGTGCCACTACTAGCGGGGGCCACAATGAGCAGTTCTTC; CDR3 protein: CASSATTSGGHNEQFF
D gene: TRBD1; clone size: many; V gene: TRBV12-3/TRBV12-4; J gene: TRBJ1-5; CDR3 DNA: TGTGCCAGCAGTTCTACCCCGACAGGGGTTGATGGCAATCAGCCCCAGCATTTT; CDR3 protein: CASSSTPTGVDGNQPQHF
D gene: -; clone size: -; V gene: TRBV19; J gene: TRBJ1-6; CDR3 DNA: TGTGCCAGTAGATCAGACAGTTATAATTCACCCCTCCACTTT; CDR3 protein: CASRSDSYNSPLHF
D gene: -; clone size: many; V gene: TRBV29-1; J gene: TRBJ1-2; CDR3 DNA: TGCAGCGTTTTAACCCGCCTAGGGGACTATGGCTACACCTTC; CDR3 protein: CSVLTRLGDYGYTF
D gene: TRBD2; clone size: many; V gene: TRBV6-4; J gene: TRBJ2-1; CDR3 DNA: TGTGCCAGCAGTGACAGCGGGGACTACAATGAGCAGTTCTTC; CDR3 protein: CASSDSGDYNEQFF
D gene: TRBD1; clone size: -; V gene: TRBV7-9; J gene: TRBJ1-1; CDR3 DNA: TGTGCCAGCAGCACCAGGGACAGGCCTAACACTGAAGCTTTCTTT; CDR3 protein: CASSTRDRPNTEAFF
D gene: -; clone size: -; V gene: TRBV6-1; J gene: TRBJ1-6; CDR3 DNA: TGTGCCAGCAGCAAGGACAGTAATTATTCACCCCTCCACTTT; CDR3 protein: CASSKDSNYSPLHF
D gene: TRBD2; clone size: once; V gene: TRBV7-8; J gene: TRBJ2-3; CDR3 DNA: TGTGCCAGCAGCTTTAGCGGGCCGAGCACAGATACGCAGTATTTT; CDR3 protein: CASSFSGPSTDTQYF
D gene: TRBD2; clone size: many; V gene: TRBV9; J gene: TRBJ2-1; CDR3 DNA: TGTGCCAGCAGCGGGACCGGGACTAGGGCAAGTCCTTCCTACAATGAGCAGTTCTTC; CDR3 protein: CASSGTGTRASPSYNEQFF
D gene: -; clone size: few; V gene: TRBV18; J gene: TRBJ1-5; CDR3 DNA: TGTGCCAGCCGCGGGGAGGGCGATAGCAATCAGCCCCAGCATTTT; CDR3 protein: CASRGEGDSNQPQHF
D gene: -; clone size: few; V gene: TRBV28; J gene: TRBJ2-5; CDR3 DNA: TGTGCCACTAGAATCCAGGGCCAAGAGACCCAGTACTTC; CDR3 protein: CATRIQGQETQYF
D gene: -; clone size: -; V gene: TRBV10-3; J gene: TRBJ1-1; CDR3 DNA: TGTGCCATCAGTGAGTCTCTTTTATCCCGGACAGCGAACACTGAAGCTTTCTTT; CDR3 protein: CAISESLLSRTANTEAFF
D gene: -; clone size: few; V gene: TRBV20-1; J gene: TRBJ2-5; CDR3 DNA: TGCAGTGCTGCCCTAGGTTCAGGGACGGAGACCCAGTACTTC; CDR3 protein: CSAALGSGTETQYF
D gene: -; clone size: few; V gene: TRBV28; J gene: TRBJ2-5; CDR3 DNA: TGTGCCAGCACCCGGAGGGACCTTCAAGCGGAGACCCAGTACTTC; CDR3 protein: CASTRRDLQAETQYF
D gene: -; clone size: few; V gene: TRBV9; J gene: TRBJ1-1; CDR3 DNA: TGTGCCAGCAGCCGGGGGGGCGACCCTGAAGCTTTCTTT; CDR3 protein: CASSRGGDPEAFF
D gene: -; clone size: -; V gene: TRBV12-3/TRBV12-4; J gene: TRBJ2-1; CDR3 DNA: TGTGCCAGCAGTCTGGCGCGGGACTTCGGGTTCTTC; CDR3 protein: CASSLARDFGFF
D gene: -; clone size: -; V gene: TRBV19; J gene: TRBJ2-5; CDR3 DNA: TGTGCCAGTACCACACTAGCTGTAGAGACCCAGTACTTC; CDR3 protein: CASTTLAVETQYF